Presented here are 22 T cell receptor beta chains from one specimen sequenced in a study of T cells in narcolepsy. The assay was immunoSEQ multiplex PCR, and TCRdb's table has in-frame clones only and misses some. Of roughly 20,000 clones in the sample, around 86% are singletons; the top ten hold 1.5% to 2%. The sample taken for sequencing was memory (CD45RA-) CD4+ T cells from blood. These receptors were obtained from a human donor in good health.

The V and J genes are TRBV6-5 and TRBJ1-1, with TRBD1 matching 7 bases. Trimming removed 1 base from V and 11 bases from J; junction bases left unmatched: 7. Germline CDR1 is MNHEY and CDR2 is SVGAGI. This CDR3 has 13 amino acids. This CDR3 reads CASSYYLTGRAFF. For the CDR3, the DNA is TGTGCCAGCAGTTACTACCTGACAGGGAGGGCTTTCTTT.

The CDR3 region has the DNA TGTGCCAGCAGCGCCGGGACAGGCTCCACCTACGAGCAGTACTTC. Its translation: CASSAGTGSTYEQYF. The chain carries TRBV9 and TRBJ2-7; the match to TRBD1 covers 8 bases. Per germline, CDR1 SGDLS and CDR2 YYNGEE. V lost 3 bases to trimming and J lost 2 bases; unmatched junction nucleotides: 7. The CDR3 runs to 15 residues.

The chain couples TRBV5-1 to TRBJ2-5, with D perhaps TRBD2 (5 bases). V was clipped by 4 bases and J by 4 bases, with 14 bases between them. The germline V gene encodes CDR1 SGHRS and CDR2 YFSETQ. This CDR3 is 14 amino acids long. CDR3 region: CASSQEVLGETQYF. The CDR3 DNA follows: TGCGCCAGCAGCCAGGAGGTCCTAGGAGAGACCCAGTACTTC.

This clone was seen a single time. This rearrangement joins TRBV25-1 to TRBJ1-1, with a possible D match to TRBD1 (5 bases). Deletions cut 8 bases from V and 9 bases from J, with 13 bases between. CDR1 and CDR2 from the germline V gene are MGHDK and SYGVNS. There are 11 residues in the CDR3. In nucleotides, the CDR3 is TGTGCCAGCCGGGAGTTGGGGCAAGCTTTCTTT. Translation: CASRELGQAFF.

The CDR3, as DNA: TGTGCCAGTAGTAAAAGTTTCCGGGCCGTACGGGACACTGAAGCTTTCTTT. Translated, it gives CASSKSFRAVRDTEAFF. V is TRBV19 and J is TRBJ1-1; D unresolved. V lost 4 bases to trimming and J lost 3 bases, with 21 bases between them. Germline V CDR1 and CDR2: LNHDA, SQIVND (reference sequence). The CDR3 is 17 amino acids.

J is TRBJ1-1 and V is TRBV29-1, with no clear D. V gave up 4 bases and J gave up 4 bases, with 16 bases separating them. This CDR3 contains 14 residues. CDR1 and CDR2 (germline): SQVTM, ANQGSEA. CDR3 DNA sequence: TGCAGCGTTGGAGGCCCCCCGACGGGCACTGAAGCTTTCTTT. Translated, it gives CSVGGPPTGTEAFF.

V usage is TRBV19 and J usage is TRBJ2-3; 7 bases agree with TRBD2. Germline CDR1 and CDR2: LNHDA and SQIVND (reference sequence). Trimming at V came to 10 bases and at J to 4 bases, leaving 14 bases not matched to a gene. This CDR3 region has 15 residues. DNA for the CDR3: TGTGCCACCAGCGCGGGCGGGAGCCGTGCAGATACGCAGTATTTT. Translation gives CATSAGGSRADTQYF. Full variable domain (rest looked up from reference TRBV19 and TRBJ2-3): DGGITQSPKYLFRKEGQNVTLSCEQNLNHDAMYWYRQDPGQGLRLIYYSQIVNDFQKGDIAEGYSVSREKKESFPLTVTSAQKNPTAFYLCATSAGGSRADTQYFGPGTRLTVL.

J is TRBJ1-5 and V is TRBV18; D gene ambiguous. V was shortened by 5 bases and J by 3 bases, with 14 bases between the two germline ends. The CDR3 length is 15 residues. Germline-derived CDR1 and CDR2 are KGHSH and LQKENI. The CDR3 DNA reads TGTGCCAGCTCATCCGGTACGTTGGACAATCAGCCCCAGCATTTT. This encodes CASSSGTLDNQPQHF.

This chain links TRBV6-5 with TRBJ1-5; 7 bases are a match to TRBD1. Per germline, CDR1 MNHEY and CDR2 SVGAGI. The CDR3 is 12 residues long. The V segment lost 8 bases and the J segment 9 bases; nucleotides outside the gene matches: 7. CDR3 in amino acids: CASGGQAWPQHF. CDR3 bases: TGTGCCAGCGGAGGACAGGCATGGCCCCAGCATTTT.

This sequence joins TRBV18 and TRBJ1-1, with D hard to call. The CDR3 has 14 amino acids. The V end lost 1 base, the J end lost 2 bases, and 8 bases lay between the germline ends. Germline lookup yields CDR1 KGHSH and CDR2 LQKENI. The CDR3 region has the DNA TGTGCCAGCTCACCACTTCCGGGAAACACTGAAGCTTTCTTT. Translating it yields CASSPLPGNTEAFF. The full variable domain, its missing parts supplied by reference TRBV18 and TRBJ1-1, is NAGVMQNPRHLVRRRGQEARLRCSPMKGHSHVYWYRQLPEEGLKFMVYLQKENIIDESGMPKERFSAEFPKEGPSILRIQQVVRGDSAAYFCASSPLPGNTEAFFGQGTRLTVV.

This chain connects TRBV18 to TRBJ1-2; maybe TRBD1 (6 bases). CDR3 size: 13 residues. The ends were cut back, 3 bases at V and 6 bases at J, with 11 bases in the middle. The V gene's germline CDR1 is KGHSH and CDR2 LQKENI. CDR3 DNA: TGTGCCAGCTCACCTACAGGGTATGATGGCTACACCTTC. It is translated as CASSPTGYDGYTF.

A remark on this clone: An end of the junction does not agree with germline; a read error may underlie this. Here the CDR3 DNA reads TGTGCCAGCAGTTACTCTCGGGAGTTTCCCCCCTCTTTT. Translation: CASSYSREFPPSF. The gene calls are TRBV6-5 and TRBJ2-3, with D possibly TRBD2 on 6 matching bases. This CDR3 spans 13 amino acids. The germline V gene has CDR1 MNHEY and CDR2 SVGAGI.

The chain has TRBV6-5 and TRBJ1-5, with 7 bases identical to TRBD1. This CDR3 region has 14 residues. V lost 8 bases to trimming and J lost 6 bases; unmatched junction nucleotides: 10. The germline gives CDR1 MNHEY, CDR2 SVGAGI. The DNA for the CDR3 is TGTGCCAGCCGAATTACAGGGGAGGGTCAGCCCCAGCATTTT. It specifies CASRITGEGQPQHF.

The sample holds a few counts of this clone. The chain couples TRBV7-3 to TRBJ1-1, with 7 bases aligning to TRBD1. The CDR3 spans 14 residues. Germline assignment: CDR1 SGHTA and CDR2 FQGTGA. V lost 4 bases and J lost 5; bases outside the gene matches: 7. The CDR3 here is CASSSEADRTEAFF. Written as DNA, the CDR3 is TGTGCCAGCAGCTCAGAGGCGGACAGGACTGAAGCTTTCTTT.

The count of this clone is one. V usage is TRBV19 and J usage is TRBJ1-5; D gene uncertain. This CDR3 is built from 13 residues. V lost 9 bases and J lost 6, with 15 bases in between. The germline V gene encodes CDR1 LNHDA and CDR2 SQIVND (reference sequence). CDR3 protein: CASSETLGQPQHF. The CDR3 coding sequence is TGTGCCAGCAGCGAAACCCTGGGTCAGCCCCAGCATTTT.

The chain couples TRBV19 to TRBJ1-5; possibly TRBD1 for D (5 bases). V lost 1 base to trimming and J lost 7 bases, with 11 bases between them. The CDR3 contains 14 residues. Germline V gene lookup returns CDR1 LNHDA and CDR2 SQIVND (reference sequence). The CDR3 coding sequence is TGTGCCAGTAGTATAGGCAGGGATGGCCAGCCCCAGCATTTT. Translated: CASSIGRDGQPQHF.

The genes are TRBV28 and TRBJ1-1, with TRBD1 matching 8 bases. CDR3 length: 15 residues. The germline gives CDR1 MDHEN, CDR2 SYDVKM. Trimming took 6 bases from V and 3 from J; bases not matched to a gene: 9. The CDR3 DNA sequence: TGTGCCAGCAGCCCCAGAGGACAGGGCTACACTGAAGCTTTCTTT. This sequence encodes CASSPRGQGYTEAFF.

CDR3 in amino acids: CASSYTGPNTEAFF. The CDR3 DNA follows: TGTGCCAGCAGTTATACCGGACCGAACACTGAAGCTTTCTTT. The chain joins TRBV6-5 to TRBJ1-1, with D uncertain. Germline CDR1 is MNHEY and CDR2 is SVGAGI. The CDR3 has 14 residues. V lost 3 bases, J lost 1 base, and 9 bases lay in between.

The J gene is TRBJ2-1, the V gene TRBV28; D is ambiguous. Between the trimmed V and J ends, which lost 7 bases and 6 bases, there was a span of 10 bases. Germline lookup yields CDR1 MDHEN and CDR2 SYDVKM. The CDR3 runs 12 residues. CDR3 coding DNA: TGTGCCAGCACTTGGAGCCGCAATGAGCAGTTCTTC. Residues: CASTWSRNEQFF.

The CDR3 DNA is TGTGCCACCTTACTGACAGGTGCGAACACCGGGGAGCTGTTTTTT. This gives the protein CATLLTGANTGELFF. This rearrangement joins TRBV6-6 to TRBJ2-2; possibly TRBD1 for D (6 bases). Germline loops: CDR1 MNHNY, CDR2 SVGAGI (reference sequence). The CDR3 runs to 15 residues. Trimming removed 10 bases from V and 0 bases from J, with 15 bases in between.

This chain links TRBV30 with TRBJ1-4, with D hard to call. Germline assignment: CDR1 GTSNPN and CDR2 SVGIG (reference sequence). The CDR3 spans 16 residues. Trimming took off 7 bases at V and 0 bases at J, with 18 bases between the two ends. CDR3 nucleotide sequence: TGTGCCTCTGAAACCTCAAACAGTCCAACTAATGAAAAACTGTTTTTT. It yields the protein CASETSNSPTNEKLFF.

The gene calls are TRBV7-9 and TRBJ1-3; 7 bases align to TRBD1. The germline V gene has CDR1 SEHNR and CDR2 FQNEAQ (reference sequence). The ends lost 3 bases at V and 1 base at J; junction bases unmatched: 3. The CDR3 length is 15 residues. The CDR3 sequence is CASSLTGSSGNTIYF. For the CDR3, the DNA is TGTGCCAGCAGCTTGACAGGGTCTTCTGGAAACACCATATATTTT.